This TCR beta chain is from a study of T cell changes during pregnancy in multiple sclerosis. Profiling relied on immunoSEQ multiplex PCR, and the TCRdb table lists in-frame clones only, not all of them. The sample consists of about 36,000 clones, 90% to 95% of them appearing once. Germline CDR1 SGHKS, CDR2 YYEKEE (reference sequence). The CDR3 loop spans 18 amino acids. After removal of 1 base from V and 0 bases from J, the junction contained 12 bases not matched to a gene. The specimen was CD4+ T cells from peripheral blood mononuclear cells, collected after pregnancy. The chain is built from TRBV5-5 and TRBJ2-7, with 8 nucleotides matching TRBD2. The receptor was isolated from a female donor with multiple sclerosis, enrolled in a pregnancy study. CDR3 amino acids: CASSLSPSGLSYSYEQYF. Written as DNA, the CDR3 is TGTGCCAGCAGCTTGTCGCCTAGCGGGCTTTCGTACTCCTACGAGCAGTACTTC.